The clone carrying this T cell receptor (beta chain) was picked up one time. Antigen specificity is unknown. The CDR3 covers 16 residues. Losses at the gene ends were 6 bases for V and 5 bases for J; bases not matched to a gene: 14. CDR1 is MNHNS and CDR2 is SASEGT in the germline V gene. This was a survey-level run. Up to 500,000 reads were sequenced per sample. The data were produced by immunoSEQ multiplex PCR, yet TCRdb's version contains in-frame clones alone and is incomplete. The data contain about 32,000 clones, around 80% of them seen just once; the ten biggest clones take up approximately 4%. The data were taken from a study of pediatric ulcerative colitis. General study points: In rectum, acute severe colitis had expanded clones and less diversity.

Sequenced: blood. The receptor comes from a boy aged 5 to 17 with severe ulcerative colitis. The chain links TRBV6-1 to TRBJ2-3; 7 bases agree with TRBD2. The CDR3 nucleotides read TGTGCCAGCAGCGAAACTAGCGCGTACCCTGGAGATACGCAGTATTTT. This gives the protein CASSETSAYPGDTQYF.